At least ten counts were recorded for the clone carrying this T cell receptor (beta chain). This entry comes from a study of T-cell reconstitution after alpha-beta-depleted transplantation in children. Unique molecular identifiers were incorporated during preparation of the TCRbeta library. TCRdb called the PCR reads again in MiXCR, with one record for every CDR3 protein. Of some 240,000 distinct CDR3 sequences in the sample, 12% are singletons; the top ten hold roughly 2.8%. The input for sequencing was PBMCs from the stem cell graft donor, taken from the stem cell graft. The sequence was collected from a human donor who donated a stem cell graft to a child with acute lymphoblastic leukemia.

CDR3 region: CASSLGRLAGLDGYTF. The CDR3 DNA follows: TGTGCCAGCAGCTTAGGGCGATTAGCAGGGTTGGATGGCTACACCTTC. The rearrangement uses TRBV7-2 and TRBJ1-2, with TRBD1 as a possible D gene (5 bases). Germline loops: CDR1 SGHTA, CDR2 FQGNSA. The CDR3 spans 16 residues. The germline V and J ends were trimmed by 1 base and 6 bases, with 18 bases remaining between them.